The 31 T cell receptor beta chains below all came from one sample that was sequenced in a study of shared clonotypes between healthy human individuals. TCRdb's table, derived via immunoSEQ multiplex PCR, lists solely in-frame clones and lacks some. The table has hundreds of thousands of clones, around 96% seen once. Naive CD8 cells lacked CD45RO, underwent positive selection for CCR7 and left out terminally differentiated effector memory CD45RA+ cells. Sequences were obtained from naive CD8+ T cells sorted from blood. The receptor set was obtained from a woman aged 25 to 45 in good health.

The rearrangement links TRBV11-2 to TRBJ2-1; 8 bases are shared with TRBD2. From germline, CDR1 is SGHAT and CDR2 FQNNGV. This CDR3 is 15 amino acids long. V lost 5 bases, J lost 9 bases, and 12 bases stayed unmatched. CDR3 loop: CASSGAGGPLGEQFF. The CDR3 DNA reads TGTGCCAGCAGCGGGGCGGGAGGCCCGTTGGGTGAGCAGTTCTTC.

The rearrangement links TRBV29-1 to TRBJ2-1; D gene unclear. Trimming removed 5 bases from V and 4 bases from J, with 6 bases in between. CDR1 and CDR2 from the germline V gene are SQVTM and ANQGSEA. This CDR3 spans 11 amino acids. CDR3 amino acids: CSVTVYNEQFF. The DNA of the CDR3 is TGCAGCGTTACCGTATACAATGAGCAGTTCTTC.

The chain links TRBV30 to TRBJ1-6; D gene uncertain. Trimming pared 0 bases from V and 6 bases from J, leaving 9 bases between. This CDR3 comprises 14 residues. The germline CDR1 and CDR2 sequences are GTSNPN and SVGIG (reference sequence). The CDR3 loop reads CAWSVAAGNSPLHF. CDR3 coding DNA: TGTGCCTGGAGTGTGGCGGCGGGTAATTCACCCCTCCACTTT.

About this clone itself: A much bigger clone sits one base away, suggesting this may be a read error. This specimen includes other DNA sequences encoding the same CDR3. The gene calls are TRBV9 and TRBJ2-2; weak D call: TRBD1 (6 bases). Germline-derived CDR1 and CDR2 are SGDLS and YYNGEE. The length of the CDR3 is 13 residues. The V end lost 3 bases, the J end lost 5 bases, and 8 bases lay between the germline ends. The CDR3 DNA follows: TGTGCCAGCAGCGGAGGGGGTACCGGGGAGCTGTTTTTT. As protein: CASSGGGTGELFF.

This sequence joins TRBV23-1 and TRBJ2-3; 7 positions agree with TRBD1. TRBV23-1 has ORF status, its function being uncertain. The CDR3 spans 14 residues. J lost 6 bases, V lost 0 bases, and 3 bases had no gene match. CDR3 loop: CASSQSRGLDTQYF. CDR3 sequence (DNA): TGCGCCAGCAGTCAATCTAGGGGGCTGGATACGCAGTATTTT.

The chain joins TRBV28 to TRBJ2-7; TRBD1 aligns across 7 bases. The CDR3 has 14 amino acids. Germline CDR1 and CDR2: MDHEN and SYDVKM. V lost 5 bases to trimming and J lost 3 bases; unmatched junction nucleotides: 7. For the CDR3, the DNA is TGTGCCAGCAGTCTCCGGGACAGCCTCTACGAGCAGTACTTC. Amino acids: CASSLRDSLYEQYF.

The chain is built from TRBV28 and TRBJ2-1; D may be TRBD2 (6 bases). The CDR3 contains 16 residues. V was cut by 3 bases and J by 6 bases, with 18 bases left in between. Looked up from germline, CDR1 is MDHEN and CDR2 is SYDVKM. This CDR3 reads CASSFMPEGLGNEQFF. The CDR3 DNA follows: TGTGCCAGCAGTTTTATGCCGGAGGGATTGGGCAATGAGCAGTTCTTC.

The chain employs TRBV27 and TRBJ1-1; 9 bases align to TRBD1. After removal of 5 bases from V and 0 bases from J, the junction contained 7 bases not matched to a gene. The germline gives CDR1 MNHEY, CDR2 SMNVEV (reference sequence). The CDR3 sequence is 16 residues long. CDR3: CASSRQGGLLNTEAFF. As DNA, the CDR3 is TGTGCCAGCAGTAGACAGGGGGGCCTTTTGAACACTGAAGCTTTCTTT.

DNA of the CDR3: TGTGCCAGTACCACTAGCGGGAGGGGGTTTGTGGAGCTGTTTTTT. It yields the protein CASTTSGRGFVELFF. The chain carries TRBV19 and TRBJ2-2, with TRBD2 matching 13 bases. The germline V gene has CDR1 LNHDA and CDR2 SQIVND (reference sequence). This CDR3 comprises 15 residues. With 7 bases clipped from V and 10 bases from J, the junction kept 9 bases outside the gene matches.

V gene TRBV4-1 combines with J gene TRBJ2-7, with D perhaps matching TRBD2 (6 bases). V lost 2 bases, J lost 3 bases, and 11 bases lay in between. The CDR3 contains 14 residues. CDR1 is MGHRA, CDR2 YSYEKL, per germline. In nucleotides, the CDR3 is TGCGCCAGCAGCCAATTCGGAGGGAGCTACGAGCAGTACTTC. Translating gives CASSQFGGSYEQYF.

The chain employs TRBV10-2 and TRBJ1-1, with a weak D call TRBD1 (6 bases). V dropped 6 bases and J dropped 2 bases, with 19 bases sitting between them. This CDR3 contains 16 residues. The germline gives CDR1 WSHSY, CDR2 SAAADI. The CDR3 bases are TGCGCCAGCAGCGACGGGACACCAACCTCCAACACTGAAGCTTTCTTT. As protein: CASSDGTPTSNTEAFF.

A single count supports this clone. CDR3 region: CASVQGPRSGNTIYF. For the CDR3, the DNA is TGTGCCAGCGTACAGGGGCCCCGCTCTGGAAACACCATATATTTT. The rearrangement links TRBV2 to TRBJ1-3, with 7 nucleotides matching TRBD1. The CDR3 is 15 residues long. Trimming took 8 bases from V and 0 from J; bases not matched to a gene: 7. CDR1 is SNHLY and CDR2 is FYNNEI in the germline V gene.

With respect to this clone: The same CDR3 arises from other DNA sequences in this sample as well. This chain connects TRBV19 to TRBJ2-7, with D possibly matching TRBD2 (6 bases). The CDR3 extends over 15 amino acids. The V gene's germline CDR1 is LNHDA and CDR2 SQIVND (reference sequence). The V end was cut by 3 bases, the J end by 0 bases, with 12 bases between. The CDR3 DNA reads TGTGCCAGTAGTATCGCAGGCGGGAACTCCTACGAGCAGTACTTC. Protein sequence: CASSIAGGNSYEQYF.

The chain employs TRBV11-2 and TRBJ2-5; tentatively, D is TRBD1 or TRBD2 (5 bases each). V was shortened by 4 bases and J by 2 bases, with 11 bases between the two germline ends. CDR3 size: 14 residues. CDR1 SGHAT and CDR2 FQNNGV come from the germline V gene. The CDR3 nucleotides are TGTGCCAGCAGCTCTTGGGACCAACAAGAGACCCAGTACTTC. Translating gives CASSSWDQQETQYF.

This chain uses TRBV6-1 with TRBJ2-7; 7 nucleotides line up with TRBD2. The junction had 3 bases not matched to a gene; V was cut back by 2 bases and J by 2 bases. The CDR3 spans 14 residues. The germline V gene encodes CDR1 MNHNS and CDR2 SASEGT. CDR3 DNA sequence: TGTGCCAGCAGTGAATGGCTAGCGGCCTACGAGCAGTACTTC. This codes for CASSEWLAAYEQYF.

The chain links TRBV11-2 to TRBJ2-3, with 11 bases aligning to TRBD2. The CDR3 consists of 20 residues. V was pared by 0 bases and J by 2 bases, with 13 bases of the junction left unmatched. Germline V gives CDR1 SGHAT, CDR2 FQNNGV. The CDR3 is CASSLDSWYETSGNTDTQYF. The DNA of the CDR3 is TGTGCCAGCAGCTTAGATTCATGGTATGAGACTAGCGGGAACACAGATACGCAGTATTTT.

V is TRBV28 and J is TRBJ2-7; D is unresolved. With 6 bases removed from V and 5 bases from J, the gap between germline ends came to 14 bases. The CDR3 is 13 amino acids. Germline CDR1 reads MDHEN; CDR2 reads SYDVKM. The CDR3 here is CASRLFGGHEQYF. CDR3 sequence (DNA): TGTGCCAGCAGGCTTTTCGGCGGACACGAGCAGTACTTC.

V and J are TRBV6-6 and TRBJ2-5, with D perhaps being TRBD1 or TRBD2 (5 bases each). Per germline, CDR1 MNHNY and CDR2 SVGAGI (reference sequence). The CDR3 spans 14 residues. V was shortened by 4 bases and J by 0 bases, with 9 bases between the two germline ends. The CDR3 sequence: CASSFRGNQETQYF. The CDR3 DNA is TGTGCCAGCAGTTTCCGGGGCAACCAAGAGACCCAGTACTTC.

The genes are TRBV5-6 and TRBJ2-7; a weak D match, TRBD1 (7 bases). V was pared by 4 bases and J by 7 bases, with 18 bases between. The CDR3 is 14 amino acids. CDR1 and CDR2 from the germline V gene are SGHDT and YYEEEE. DNA of the CDR3: TGTGCCAGCAGCGAAGATACAGGGGCGGGGGAGCAGTACTTC. Protein: CASSEDTGAGEQYF.

The chain joins TRBV10-2 to TRBJ2-2, with D possibly TRBD1 on 5 matching bases. Trimming took 3 bases from V and 5 from J, leaving 16 bases between them. The CDR3 has 16 residues. Germline-derived CDR1 and CDR2 are WSHSY and SAAADI. Written as DNA, the CDR3 is TGCGCCAGCAGTGACGTTACTCAGGGTTGGACCGGGGAGCTGTTTTTT. It specifies CASSDVTQGWTGELFF.

The V gene is TRBV29-1, the J gene TRBJ1-4; D not resolved. The germline V and J ends were trimmed by 2 bases and 8 bases, with 15 bases remaining between them. CDR3 length: 14 amino acids. Germline V gives CDR1 SQVTM, CDR2 ANQGSEA. Here the CDR3 reads CSVEIVSVGEKLFF. The CDR3 nucleotides read TGCAGCGTTGAAATTGTCTCGGTTGGGGAAAAACTGTTTTTT.

The chain joins TRBV28 to TRBJ2-3, with D perhaps assigned TRBD1 or TRBD2 (5 bases each). This CDR3 contains 17 residues. Germline-derived CDR1 and CDR2 are MDHEN and SYDVKM. V was clipped by 2 bases and J by 0 bases, with 15 bases between them. CDR3 in amino acids: CASSLTERWGSTDTQYF. The CDR3 nucleotides read TGTGCCAGCAGTTTAACCGAACGGTGGGGGAGCACAGATACGCAGTATTTT.

The rearrangement joins TRBV2 to TRBJ1-1; TRBD1 might be the D (6 bases). This CDR3 region has 16 residues. Germline loops: CDR1 SNHLY, CDR2 FYNNEI. V was pared by 8 bases and J by 0 bases, with 19 bases between. The CDR3 DNA sequence: TGTGCCAGCGGGCCGACAGGCCTACCTATGAACACTGAAGCTTTCTTT. Its protein is CASGPTGLPMNTEAFF.

This chain uses TRBV27 with TRBJ2-1; 13 positions agree with TRBD2. The germline gives CDR1 MNHEY, CDR2 SMNVEV (reference sequence). The CDR3 runs 19 residues. The trim removed 0 bases at V and 4 bases at J, leaving 9 bases unmatched. CDR3 residues: CASSLSPPATSGGYNEQFF. Here the CDR3 DNA reads TGTGCCAGCAGTTTATCACCCCCCGCGACTAGCGGGGGGTACAATGAGCAGTTCTTC.

The V gene is TRBV29-1, the J gene TRBJ2-1; possible D gene TRBD2, 5 bases. The CDR3 length is 11 residues. Trimming took off 1 base at V and 15 bases at J, with 13 bases between the two ends. Germline CDR1 SQVTM, CDR2 ANQGSEA. DNA of the CDR3: TGCAGCGTTGAAGGTCGGACTGGGCGGTTCTTC. This gives the protein CSVEGRTGRFF.

The rearrangement links TRBV28 to TRBJ2-2; 10 nucleotides match TRBD1. Losses at the gene ends were 9 bases for V and 6 bases for J; bases not matched to a gene: 7. The CDR3 contains 14 residues. Germline-derived CDR1 and CDR2 are MDHEN and SYDVKM. The CDR3 protein is CASSGQGLSGELFF. DNA for the CDR3: TGTGCCAGTTCGGGACAGGGGTTGTCCGGGGAGCTGTTTTTT.

V gene TRBV7-7 combines with J gene TRBJ1-1, with D maybe TRBD1 (5 bases). The CDR3 has 13 amino acids. V was pared by 2 bases and J by 4 bases, with 8 bases between. Germline CDR1 reads SSHAT; CDR2 reads FNYEAQ (reference sequence). DNA for the CDR3: TGTGCCAGCAGCTTACAGGGAGTCACTGAAGCTTTCTTT. Protein: CASSLQGVTEAFF.

The chain combines TRBV4-1 with TRBJ1-5; the D is unclear. V was cut by 0 bases and J by 5 bases, with 17 bases left in between. The CDR3 has 17 amino acids. The V gene's germline CDR1 is MGHRA and CDR2 YSYEKL. The CDR3 DNA reads as TGCGCCAGCAGCCAAGAGCGAGGGTTCGAGGCCCATCAGCCCCAGCATTTT. Translation: CASSQERGFEAHQPQHF.

V gene TRBV28 combines with J gene TRBJ2-5; unclear D gene. TRBJ2-7 explains the end of the DNA better; the J call may be wrong. The CDR3 is 12 residues long. Germline CDR1 and CDR2: MDHEN and SYDVKM. The CDR3 DNA sequence: TGTGCCAGCAGTTTTGGTGGGGACGAGCAGTACTTC. Protein: CASSFGGDEQYF.

This clone was counted a single time. The rearrangement links TRBV5-6 to TRBJ2-1; 7 bases fit TRBD1. Trimming took 2 bases from V and 7 from J; bases not matched to a gene: 15. Germline values: CDR1 SGHDT, CDR2 YYEEEE. The CDR3 totals 17 residues. The CDR3, as DNA: TGTGCCAGCAGCTTCTCCCAGGGGGTTTTAACGTGGAATGAGCAGTTCTTC. Encoded protein: CASSFSQGVLTWNEQFF.

This chain's CDR3 is CASSSTGVAGELFF. In DNA form, the CDR3 reads TGTGCCAGCAGTTCGACAGGGGTAGCCGGGGAGCTGTTTTTT. The V and J genes are TRBV28 and TRBJ2-2; 8 nucleotides agree with TRBD1. CDR1 is MDHEN, CDR2 SYDVKM, per germline. V gave up 4 bases and J gave up 6 bases; unmatched junction bases: 4. The CDR3 spans 14 residues.